The clone carrying this T cell receptor beta chain occurred many times. Its target is unknown. This sample is part of a study of read filtering for tumor transcriptome and immune sequencing. Across the whole study: Revised staging placed 8 or 9 patients in R-ISS I, roughly 17 in II, over 5 in III. TCR-mapped reads were about 3.5 to 11 million with IR-seq versus roughly 85 to 1,400 with RNA-seq. Study conclusions and caveats: IR-seq and RNA-seq agreed better without single-read clonotypes.

The library was built from approximately 400 ng RNA with molecular barcoded adaptors for alpha/delta and beta/gamma chains. MiXCR, run by TCRdb on the reads, gives a single entry per CDR3 protein. The table has 100,000 to 150,000 distinct CDR3 sequences, 10% to 15% seen once. CDR1 MGHDK and CDR2 SYGVNS come from the germline V gene. V was pared by 6 bases and J by 12 bases, with 20 bases between. The CDR3 sequence is 14 residues long. The clonotype originates from a donor at least 40 years old with multiple myeloma. Sequencing used a population of CD138-negative cells sorted from bone marrow. This rearrangement joins TRBV25-1 to TRBJ1-4; the D gene is possibly TRBD1 (6 bases). The CDR3 region has the DNA TGTGCCAGCAGCCGGGACACAATACTTTCGGAACTGTTTTTT. It translates to CASSRDTILSELFF.